One sample yielded the 2 T cell receptor beta chains listed below, sequenced in a study of response to subunit inactivated influenza vaccine. Each CDR3 protein gets one entry after TCRdb re-called the RT-PCR reads with MiXCR. Here the sample spans more than 200,000 distinct CDR3 sequences, 9.5% to 15% being singletons. The input for sequencing was non-naive T cells sorted from PBMCs, taken around 15 days before vaccination. The source of these receptors is a man over 45 who received an inactivated influenza vaccine.

This clonotype has more than one count but fewer than ten. V and J are TRBV28 and TRBJ2-1; 10 nucleotides match TRBD1. Germline V lookup: CDR1 MDHEN, CDR2 SYDVKM. The CDR3 spans 15 residues. V lost 3 bases to trimming and J lost 9 bases; unmatched junction nucleotides: 8. The CDR3 sequence: CASSFQGQGSGEQFF. The CDR3 coding sequence is TGTGCCAGCAGTTTCCAGGGACAGGGGTCGGGTGAGCAGTTCTTC. Full variable domain (remainder filled in from reference TRBV28 and TRBJ2-1): DVKVTQSSRYLVKRTGEKVFLECVQDMDHENMFWYRQDPGLGLRLIYFSYDVKMKEKGDIPEGYSVSREKKERFSLILESASTNQTSMYLCASSFQGQGSGEQFFGPGTRLTVL.

Only a few counts were recorded for this clonotype. CDR3 in DNA: TGTGCCAGCAGCTTCAATCTCCGAGGCTATGGCTACACCTTC. Protein sequence: CASSFNLRGYGYTF. The V and J genes are TRBV7-9 and TRBJ1-2, with no clear D. V was trimmed by 3 bases and J by 4 bases, leaving 12 bases between them. The germline CDR1 and CDR2 sequences are SEHNR and FQNEAQ (reference sequence). The CDR3 runs to 14 residues.